Listed below are T cell receptor beta chains from one sample, sequenced in a study of cytomegalovirus exposure and HLA in healthy donors. Method: immunoSEQ multiplex PCR; TCRdb's copy keeps in-frame clones and lacks some. The sample includes 190,000 or so clones, 65% to 85% of them seen just once. Sequencing used PBMCs. Receptors were obtained from a woman aged 18-35 years in good health and CMV-seropositive. The CDR3 runs from the conserved cysteine through the conserved F or W. Each record gives: V gene, clone size, D gene, CDR3 length, J gene, CDR3 protein, CDR3 DNA. The D gene is left open where the match is weak. For some rows the clone size is stated as once, few or many, or as a class when expanded; others skip it.

V gene: TRBV7-6; clone size: NA; D gene: NA; CDR3 length: 13; J gene: TRBJ2-1; CDR3 protein: CASSLEVAVEQFF; CDR3 DNA: TGTGCCAGCAGCTTAGAGGTAGCGGTTGAGCAGTTCTTC
V gene: TRBV11-2; clone size: NA; D gene: TRBD1; CDR3 length: 14; J gene: TRBJ2-1; CDR3 protein: CASNNRDRVDEQFF; CDR3 DNA: TGTGCCAGCAACAACCGGGACAGGGTGGATGAGCAGTTCTTC
V gene: TRBV9; clone size: NA; D gene: NA; CDR3 length: 13; J gene: TRBJ1-5; CDR3 protein: CASSAQSNQPQHF; CDR3 DNA: TGTGCCAGCAGCGCACAGAGCAATCAGCCCCAGCATTTT
V gene: TRBV6-1; clone size: NA; D gene: NA; CDR3 length: 14; J gene: TRBJ2-7; CDR3 protein: CASRERTATYEQYF; CDR3 DNA: TGTGCCAGCAGGGAACGGACTGCAACCTACGAGCAGTACTTC
V gene: TRBV2; clone size: NA; D gene: NA; CDR3 length: 14; J gene: TRBJ1-2; CDR3 protein: CASSEAGALYGYTF; CDR3 DNA: TGTGCCAGCAGTGAGGCAGGCGCCCTCTATGGCTACACCTTC
V gene: TRBV9; clone size: NA; D gene: NA; CDR3 length: 14; J gene: TRBJ2-5; CDR3 protein: CASSPGLGRETQYF; CDR3 DNA: TGTGCCAGCAGCCCGGGACTTGGAAGGGAGACCCAGTACTTC
V gene: TRBV5-1; clone size: NA; D gene: NA; CDR3 length: 16; J gene: TRBJ2-5; CDR3 protein: CASSLGPSGGQETQYF; CDR3 DNA: TGCGCCAGCAGCTTGGGACCGTCGGGGGGCCAGGAGACCCAGTACTTC
V gene: TRBV6-6; clone size: NA; D gene: NA; CDR3 length: 12; J gene: TRBJ1-2; CDR3 protein: CASSPNLYGYTF; CDR3 DNA: TGTGCCAGCAGCCCTAACCTCTATGGCTACACCTTC
V gene: TRBV7-9; clone size: NA; D gene: NA; CDR3 length: 15; J gene: TRBJ2-7; CDR3 protein: CASSVRGSSSYEQYF; CDR3 DNA: TGTGCCAGCAGCGTCCGGGGTTCGAGCTCCTACGAGCAGTACTTC
V gene: TRBV4-3; clone size: NA; D gene: NA; CDR3 length: 13; J gene: TRBJ2-2; CDR3 protein: CASSQPNTGELFF; CDR3 DNA: TGCGCCAGCAGCCAACCAAACACCGGGGAGCTGTTTTTT
V gene: TRBV12-5; clone size: NA; D gene: NA; CDR3 length: 15; J gene: TRBJ2-2; CDR3 protein: CASGPGLKNTGELFF; CDR3 DNA: TGTGCTAGTGGACCGGGACTCAAGAACACCGGGGAGCTGTTTTTT
V gene: TRBV19; clone size: NA; D gene: NA; CDR3 length: 14; J gene: TRBJ2-3; CDR3 protein: CASSASQGGDTQYF; CDR3 DNA: TGTGCCAGCAGTGCCAGTCAGGGGGGAGATACGCAGTATTTT
V gene: TRBV4-1; clone size: NA; D gene: NA; CDR3 length: 16; J gene: TRBJ1-1; CDR3 protein: CASSQTPWRVGTEAFF; CDR3 DNA: TGCGCCAGCAGCCAGACCCCGTGGAGGGTAGGAACTGAAGCTTTCTTT
V gene: TRBV7-6; clone size: NA; D gene: TRBD1; CDR3 length: 17; J gene: TRBJ1-1; CDR3 protein: CASSSARTGGGYTEAFF; CDR3 DNA: TGTGCCAGCAGCTCCGCCCGGACAGGGGGCGGGTACACTGAAGCTTTCTTT
V gene: TRBV4-1; clone size: NA; D gene: NA; CDR3 length: 14; J gene: TRBJ2-4; CDR3 protein: CASSQGVAGSIQYF; CDR3 DNA: TGCGCCAGCAGCCAAGGTGTCGCCGGGAGCATTCAGTACTTC
V gene: TRBV5-6; clone size: once; D gene: NA; CDR3 length: 13; J gene: TRBJ1-4; CDR3 protein: CASSGRTGGKLFF; CDR3 DNA: TGTGCCAGCAGCGGCCGGACGGGGGGCAAACTGTTTTTT
V gene: TRBV9; clone size: NA; D gene: NA; CDR3 length: 14; J gene: TRBJ1-2; CDR3 protein: CASREHGRSGGYTF; CDR3 DNA: TGTGCCAGCAGAGAACACGGACGAAGCGGCGGCTACACCTTC
V gene: TRBV6-6; clone size: NA; D gene: NA; CDR3 length: 12; J gene: TRBJ1-5; CDR3 protein: CASSSGDQPQHF; CDR3 DNA: TGTGCCAGCAGTTCGGGGGATCAGCCCCAGCATTTT
V gene: TRBV19; clone size: once; D gene: TRBD1; CDR3 length: 15; J gene: TRBJ1-1; CDR3 protein: CASRSGQGQNTEAFF; CDR3 DNA: TGTGCCAGTAGGTCCGGACAGGGGCAGAACACTGAAGCTTTCTTT
V gene: TRBV29-1; clone size: NA; D gene: TRBD2; CDR3 length: 16; J gene: TRBJ2-5; CDR3 protein: CSVDPSGGAQLETQYF; CDR3 DNA: TGCAGCGTTGATCCTAGCGGGGGGGCACAGCTGGAGACCCAGTACTTC
V gene: TRBV5-1; clone size: NA; D gene: NA; CDR3 length: 13; J gene: TRBJ1-1; CDR3 protein: CASSLFGDTEAFF; CDR3 DNA: TGCGCCAGCAGTCTGTTCGGGGACACTGAAGCTTTCTTT
V gene: TRBV27; clone size: NA; D gene: NA; CDR3 length: 15; J gene: TRBJ2-2; CDR3 protein: CASSLSGQNTGELFF; CDR3 DNA: TGTGCCAGCAGTTTGAGCGGGCAGAACACCGGGGAGCTGTTTTTT
V gene: TRBV10-3; clone size: NA; D gene: NA; CDR3 length: 12; J gene: TRBJ1-2; CDR3 protein: CAISRGNYGYTF; CDR3 DNA: TGTGCCATCAGCAGGGGAAACTATGGCTACACCTTC
V gene: TRBV27; clone size: NA; D gene: NA; CDR3 length: 16; J gene: TRBJ2-1; CDR3 protein: CASGSLVADSYNEQFF; CDR3 DNA: TGTGCCAGCGGGTCTTTGGTTGCGGACTCCTACAATGAGCAGTTCTTC
V gene: TRBV5-1; clone size: NA; D gene: NA; CDR3 length: 14; J gene: TRBJ1-1; CDR3 protein: CASSFGWRNTEAFF; CDR3 DNA: TGCGCCAGCAGCTTCGGGTGGAGAAACACTGAAGCTTTCTTT
V gene: TRBV29-1; clone size: once; D gene: TRBD2; CDR3 length: 13; J gene: TRBJ2-2; CDR3 protein: CSVSAGGTGELFF; CDR3 DNA: TGCAGCGTCTCAGCGGGGGGCACCGGGGAGCTGTTTTTT
V gene: TRBV10-3; clone size: NA; D gene: NA; CDR3 length: 15; J gene: TRBJ2-7; CDR3 protein: CAIRDSNLPDYEQYF; CDR3 DNA: TGTGCCATCAGGGACTCCAATCTCCCTGATTACGAGCAGTACTTC
V gene: TRBV9; clone size: few; D gene: NA; CDR3 length: 15; J gene: TRBJ2-1; CDR3 protein: CASSVGPGLENEQFF; CDR3 DNA: TGTGCCAGCAGCGTAGGACCGGGTCTCGAAAATGAGCAGTTCTTC
V gene: TRBV7-2; clone size: NA; D gene: NA; CDR3 length: 13; J gene: TRBJ2-5; CDR3 protein: CASSSPFPKTQYF; CDR3 DNA: TGTGCCAGCAGCTCCCCCTTCCCTAAGACCCAGTACTTC
V gene: TRBV19; clone size: many; D gene: NA; CDR3 length: 15; J gene: TRBJ1-3; CDR3 protein: CASTPTGNSGNTIYF; CDR3 DNA: TGTGCCAGTACCCCAACAGGCAACTCTGGAAACACCATATATTTT
V gene: TRBV7-2; clone size: few; D gene: TRBD1; CDR3 length: 15; J gene: TRBJ1-2; CDR3 protein: CASSYDRVVNYGYTF; CDR3 DNA: TGTGCCAGCAGCTACGACAGGGTAGTGAACTATGGCTACACCTTC
V gene: TRBV19; clone size: NA; D gene: TRBD1; CDR3 length: 14; J gene: TRBJ1-2; CDR3 protein: CASSPGDRGHGYTF; CDR3 DNA: TGTGCCAGTAGCCCTGGTGACAGGGGGCATGGCTACACCTTC
V gene: TRBV11-2; clone size: NA; D gene: NA; CDR3 length: 16; J gene: TRBJ1-5; CDR3 protein: CASSLETGMVGQPQHF; CDR3 DNA: TGTGCCAGCAGCTTAGAGACGGGAATGGTAGGTCAGCCCCAGCATTTT
V gene: TRBV4-2; clone size: NA; D gene: NA; CDR3 length: 13; J gene: TRBJ2-7; CDR3 protein: CASSQLQGAEQYF; CDR3 DNA: TGTGCCAGCAGCCAACTCCAGGGTGCCGAGCAGTACTTC
V gene: TRBV4-2; clone size: NA; D gene: TRBD1; CDR3 length: 16; J gene: TRBJ1-3; CDR3 protein: CASSQDFRTGRNTIYF; CDR3 DNA: TGTGCCAGCAGCCAAGATTTTCGGACAGGGAGAAACACCATATATTTT
V gene: TRBV7-9; clone size: NA; D gene: NA; CDR3 length: 13; J gene: TRBJ1-1; CDR3 protein: CASSLGVRTEAFF; CDR3 DNA: TGTGCCAGCAGCTTAGGTGTCCGCACTGAAGCTTTCTTT
V gene: TRBV19; clone size: once; D gene: TRBD1; CDR3 length: 15; J gene: TRBJ1-2; CDR3 protein: CASSLPGQSSYGYTF; CDR3 DNA: TGTGCCAGTAGTCTTCCGGGACAGAGTTCCTATGGCTACACCTTC
V gene: TRBV5-4; clone size: NA; D gene: NA; CDR3 length: 15; J gene: TRBJ2-7; CDR3 protein: CASSLGPGQTYEQYF; CDR3 DNA: TGTGCCAGCAGCTTGGGGCCTGGACAGACCTACGAGCAGTACTTC
V gene: TRBV27; clone size: once; D gene: TRBD1; CDR3 length: 11; J gene: TRBJ1-2; CDR3 protein: CASSGGGGYTF; CDR3 DNA: TGTGCCAGCTCAGGGGGCGGGGGCTACACCTTC
V gene: TRBV5-1; clone size: NA; D gene: TRBD2; CDR3 length: 14; J gene: TRBJ2-3; CDR3 protein: CASSVLAGGDTQYF; CDR3 DNA: TGCGCCAGCAGCGTGCTAGCGGGGGGGGATACGCAGTATTTT
V gene: TRBV18; clone size: NA; D gene: TRBD1; CDR3 length: 15; J gene: TRBJ2-3; CDR3 protein: CASSPSTGGTDTQYF; CDR3 DNA: TGTGCCAGCTCACCCAGTACAGGGGGCACAGATACGCAGTATTTT
V gene: TRBV7-9; clone size: NA; D gene: TRBD1; CDR3 length: 14; J gene: TRBJ2-7; CDR3 protein: CASSSEDRVREQYF; CDR3 DNA: TGTGCCAGCAGCTCGGAAGACAGGGTTCGCGAGCAGTACTTC
V gene: TRBV2; clone size: NA; D gene: TRBD2; CDR3 length: 15; J gene: TRBJ2-5; CDR3 protein: CASSFSGAYQETQYF; CDR3 DNA: TGTGCCAGCAGTTTTAGCGGGGCCTACCAAGAGACCCAGTACTTC
V gene: TRBV4-1; clone size: NA; D gene: NA; CDR3 length: 16; J gene: TRBJ2-2; CDR3 protein: CASSPSPSSTTGELFF; CDR3 DNA: TGCGCCAGCAGCCCCTCACCCTCTAGTACCACCGGGGAGCTGTTTTTT